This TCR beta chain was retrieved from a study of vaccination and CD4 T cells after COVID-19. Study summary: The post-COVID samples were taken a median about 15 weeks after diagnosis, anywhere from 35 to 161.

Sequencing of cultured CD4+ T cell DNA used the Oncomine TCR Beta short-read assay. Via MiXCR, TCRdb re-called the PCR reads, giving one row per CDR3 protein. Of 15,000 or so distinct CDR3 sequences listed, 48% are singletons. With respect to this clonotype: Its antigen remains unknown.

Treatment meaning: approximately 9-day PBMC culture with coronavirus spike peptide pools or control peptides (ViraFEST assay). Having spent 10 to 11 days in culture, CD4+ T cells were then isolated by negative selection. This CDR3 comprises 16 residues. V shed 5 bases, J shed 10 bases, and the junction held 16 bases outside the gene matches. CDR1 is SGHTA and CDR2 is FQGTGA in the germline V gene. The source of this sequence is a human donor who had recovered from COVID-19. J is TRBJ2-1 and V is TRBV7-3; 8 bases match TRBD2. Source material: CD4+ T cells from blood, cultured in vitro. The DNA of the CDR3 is TGTGCCAGCAGCCCAAAGGGCGCTAGCGGGCGCGGCGAGCAGTTCTTC. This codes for CASSPKGASGRGEQFF.